The 2 T cell receptor beta chains below all came from one sample that was sequenced in a study of blood T cell repertoires in COVID-19. Clones were sequenced by immunoSEQ multiplex PCR, and TCRdb holds only the in-frame ones, with some missing. This sample yields 250,000 or so clones, of which around 90% are seen a single time; 2.6% belongs to the top ten. The sequenced material came from PBMCs or T cells enriched from blood (not recorded which). These receptor sequences come from a woman under 40 with acute COVID-19.

The V call is TRBV30, the J call TRBJ2-5, with a weak D call TRBD2 (7 bases). This CDR3 region has 15 residues. Germline CDR1 is GTSNPN and CDR2 is SVGIG (reference sequence). The V gene lost 1 base and the J gene lost 4 bases, with 16 bases spanning the gap. CDR3 sequence: CAWSARIGGAETQYF. CDR3 DNA sequence: TGTGCCTGGAGTGCGCGGATAGGGGGGGCAGAGACCCAGTACTTC. The full variable domain, in which reference TRBV30 and TRBJ2-5 provide the parts outside the CDR3, is SQTIHQWPATLVQPVGSPLSLECTVEGTSNPNLYWYRQAAGRGLQLLFYSVGIGQISSEVPQNLSASRPQDRQFILSSKKLLLSDSGFYLCAWSARIGGAETQYFGPGTRLLVL.

V is TRBV2 and J is TRBJ1-1; D unresolved. This CDR3 is 13 amino acids long. With 6 bases removed from V and 1 base from J, the gap between germline ends came to 9 bases. The germline V gene has CDR1 SNHLY and CDR2 FYNNEI. The CDR3: CASRARGNTEAFF. CDR3 nucleotides: TGTGCCAGCAGGGCCCGGGGGAACACTGAAGCTTTCTTT.